These T cell receptor beta chains were read from a single sample in a study of cytomegalovirus exposure and HLA in healthy donors. Profiled with immunoSEQ multiplex PCR; TCRdb holds only in-frame clones, not every one. Here the sample spans under 250,000 clones, almost 85% being singletons. Material for sequencing was PBMCs. Every receptor here comes from a woman aged 45-65 years in good health and CMV-seronegative. Both conserved end residues are part of each CDR3. The D gene is left open where the match is weak. Size is stated for part of the rows, as once, few or many counts, or as a class when the clone is expanded.

j_call,v_call,clone_size,d_call,cdr3_aa,cdr3_nt
TRBJ1-6,TRBV6-9,NA,TRBD1,CASSYFRGRPYNSPLHF,TGTGCCAGCAGTTATTTCAGGGGGAGGCCCTATAATTCACCCCTCCACTTT
TRBJ2-5,TRBV2,NA,NA,CASSERLAETQYF,TGTGCCAGCAGTGAACGGCTAGCAGAGACCCAGTACTTC
TRBJ2-7,TRBV9,NA,TRBD2,CASSAQSASGRAYEQYF,TGTGCCAGCAGCGCTCAATCGGCTAGCGGGAGGGCCTACGAGCAGTACTTC
TRBJ2-7,TRBV7-9,NA,TRBD1,CASSKTGTGSYEQYF,TGTGCCAGCAGCAAGACCGGGACAGGATCCTACGAGCAGTACTTC
TRBJ2-3,TRBV11-2,NA,TRBD2,CASSPRGGRGTDTQYF,TGTGCCAGCAGCCCGCGGGGGGGGCGCGGCACAGATACGCAGTATTTT
TRBJ2-3,TRBV18,once,TRBD2,CASSPLRAGATDTQYF,TGTGCCAGCTCACCACTACGAGCGGGAGCCACAGATACGCAGTATTTT
TRBJ2-5,TRBV9,NA,TRBD2,CASSFSSGEETQYF,TGTGCCAGCAGCTTCTCTAGCGGAGAAGAGACCCAGTACTTC
TRBJ2-3,TRBV7-2,NA,NA,CASSLLEGDTQYF,TGTGCCAGCAGCTTACTAGAGGGAGATACGCAGTATTTT
TRBJ2-1,TRBV19,NA,TRBD1,CASSSDRGSYNEQFF,TGTGCCAGTAGTTCCGACAGGGGATCCTACAATGAGCAGTTCTTC
TRBJ1-1,TRBV18,NA,NA,CASSPRVLNTEAFF,TGTGCCAGCTCACCCCGTGTTTTGAACACTGAAGCTTTCTTT
TRBJ1-4,TRBV18,NA,TRBD1,CASALFRTGGDMREKLFF,TGTGCCAGCGCACTTTTTCGGACAGGGGGCGACATGAGGGAAAAACTGTTTTTT
TRBJ2-1,TRBV6-4,NA,TRBD1,CASSERTGPYNEQFF,TGTGCCAGCAGTGAGCGGACAGGGCCCTACAATGAGCAGTTCTTC
TRBJ1-6,TRBV5-1,NA,NA,CASSRDTSGNSPLHF,TGCGCCAGCAGCCGAGACACCTCGGGGAATTCACCCCTCCACTTT
TRBJ2-6,TRBV11-2,NA,NA,CASSASGANVLTF,TGTGCCAGCAGCGCGTCTGGGGCCAACGTCCTGACTTTC
TRBJ1-1,TRBV11-1,NA,NA,CASSLGRVNTEAFF,TGTGCCAGCAGCTTAGGCAGGGTGAACACTGAAGCTTTCTTT